Below, 9 T cell receptor beta chains from the same sample are listed, as sequenced in a study of blood T cells in healthy people across ages. Then a second PCR, running about 7 to 11 cycles, was carried out with a sample-barcoded 5' primer and a J-beta primer mix. In TCRdb, the 5' RACE reads were re-called with MiXCR into one record per CDR3 protein. Of approximately 1,000,000 distinct CDR3 sequences in the sample, under 40% were seen once. Input material: blood. All receptors derive from a man in his late teens or twenties in good health.

The J gene is TRBJ2-3, the V gene TRBV2; 14 nucleotides agree with TRBD2. Unmatched junction bases numbered 3, after V lost 4 bases and J lost 6 bases. CDR1 SNHLY and CDR2 FYNNEI come from the germline V gene. The CDR3 is 15 amino acids. The CDR3 DNA sequence: TGTGCCAGCAGTGGCCGGACTAGCGGGAGGGATACGCAGTATTTT. Translated, it gives CASSGRTSGRDTQYF.

This clonotype was seen repeatedly, ten times or more. This chain joins TRBV4-1 and TRBJ1-4, with D possibly TRBD1 on 5 matching bases. Germline assignment: CDR1 MGHRA and CDR2 YSYEKL. CDR3 length: 15 residues. V shed 2 bases and J shed 7 bases, with 14 bases lying between them. CDR3 in amino acids: CASSQRMQGGEKLFF. CDR3 nucleotide sequence: TGCGCCAGCAGCCAAAGGATGCAGGGTGGTGAAAAACTGTTTTTT.

The CDR3 DNA sequence: TGTGCCAGCAGCTTAGCGATTAGCGGGGGAGCAGATACGCAGTATTTT. This codes for CASSLAISGGADTQYF. The chain couples TRBV11-1 to TRBJ2-3; 9 bases agree with TRBD2. The CDR3 has 16 residues. V lost 0 bases, J lost 4 bases, and 5 bases stayed unmatched. Per the germline V gene, CDR1 is SGHAT and CDR2 is FQDESV (reference sequence).

This clonotype was counted many times. This sequence joins TRBV4-1 and TRBJ2-3, with D possibly TRBD2 on 5 matching bases. Trimming removed 4 bases from V and 7 bases from J, with 15 bases in between. CDR1 MGHRA and CDR2 YSYEKL come from the germline V gene. CDR3 length: 14 amino acids. The CDR3 nucleotides read TGCGCCAGCAGCCTCCCGGACTCTTCCAATACGCAGTATTTT. As protein: CASSLPDSSNTQYF.

This clonotype has more than one count but fewer than ten. The V and J genes are TRBV7-8 and TRBJ1-2; the D is unclear. The CDR3 has 13 amino acids. The V gene's germline CDR1 is SGHVS and CDR2 FQNEAQ. V dropped 3 bases and J dropped 1 base, with 6 bases sitting between them. The CDR3 protein is CASSFQVNYGYTF. The CDR3 bases are TGTGCCAGCAGCTTCCAGGTTAACTATGGCTACACCTTC.

The chain carries TRBV3-1 and TRBJ1-4, with 7 bases lining up with TRBD1. V gave up 0 bases and J gave up 7 bases; unmatched junction bases: 8. The length of the CDR3 is 16 residues. Germline assignment: CDR1 LGHDT and CDR2 YNNKEL (reference sequence). CDR3 sequence: CASSQDRFRGAEKLFF. The DNA for the CDR3 is TGTGCCAGCAGCCAAGACAGGTTCAGGGGGGCTGAAAAACTGTTTTTT.

The rearrangement uses TRBV5-1 and TRBJ1-1; D is uncertain. CDR1 SGHRS and CDR2 YFSETQ come from the germline V gene. This CDR3 spans 13 amino acids. Trimming took off 1 base at V and 5 bases at J, with 9 bases between the two ends. For the CDR3, the DNA is TGCGCCAGCAGCTTGTCTGGGGAGACTGAAGCTTTCTTT. Translation: CASSLSGETEAFF.

J is TRBJ2-3 and V is TRBV14, with 7 positions matching TRBD2. The junction had 5 bases not matched to a gene; V was cut back by 2 bases and J by 3 bases. The CDR3 extends over 15 amino acids. The germline CDR1 and CDR2 sequences are SGHDN and FVKESK. CDR3 region: CASSQWGGSTDTQYF. In DNA, the CDR3 is TGTGCCAGCAGCCAATGGGGCGGGAGTACAGATACGCAGTATTTT.

The CDR3 reads CASSSQGTIGVNEQFF. The CDR3 DNA reads TGTGCCAGCAGCTCACAGGGGACAATTGGGGTCAATGAGCAGTTCTTC. This chain links TRBV9 with TRBJ2-1, with 7 positions matching TRBD1. The J segment lost 6 bases and the V segment lost 4 bases, leaving 13 bases of the junction unmatched. This CDR3 has 16 amino acids. The germline CDR1 and CDR2 sequences are SGDLS and YYNGEE.